This TCR beta chain was found in a study of blood T cell repertoires in COVID-19. In the original processing: Reference gene primer amplification in the assay estimated nucleated cell counts. Clones were sequenced by immunoSEQ multiplex PCR, and TCRdb holds only the in-frame ones, with some missing. The V and J calls and clone size are taken from that table; D and trimming were inferred from the DNA. Of about 210,000 clones in the sample, around 80% were seen once. The length of the CDR3 is 13 residues. V was trimmed by 0 bases and J by 7 bases, leaving 12 bases between them. CDR1 GTSNPN and CDR2 SVGIG come from the germline V gene (reference sequence). The Seattle patients joined while their infection was active and were tracked longitudinally afterward.

Source material: peripheral blood. The V and J genes are TRBV30 and TRBJ1-2; D remains unclear. The receptor was isolated from a woman of 80 years or more with COVID-19, enrolled during active disease. DNA for the CDR3: TGTGCCTGGAGTGTAGGCAGCGGAGGTGGCTACACCTTC. Translation: CAWSVGSGGGYTF.